The next 30 T cell receptor beta chains were all read from a single sample in a study of cytomegalovirus exposure and HLA in healthy donors. Primers: 60 Vbeta forward and 13 Jbeta reverse. The data were produced by immunoSEQ multiplex PCR, yet TCRdb's version contains in-frame clones alone and is incomplete. The sample lists approximately 190,000 clones, 77% seen once, with 2% to 2.5% in the top ten. The sequencing sample was made of PBMCs. These receptors all stem from a woman aged 30 to 39 in good health and CMV-seropositive.

The chain has TRBV21-1 and TRBJ2-5; the table assigns TRBD2, which was not confirmed against the DNA. TRBV21-1 corresponds to a pseudogene. This CDR3 region has 14 residues. Written as DNA, the CDR3 is TGTGCCAGCAGCAAAGTTGGGGGACTGGAGACCCAGTACTTC. Protein: CASSKVGGLETQYF.

The gene calls are TRBV7-2 and TRBJ1-2, with 8 bases that match TRBD1. V shed 5 bases and J 4 bases; nucleotides not matched to a gene: 3. The CDR3 extends over 13 amino acids. Germline V gene sequence: CDR1 SGHTA, CDR2 FQGNSA. CDR3 residues: CASSQQGGYGYTF. For the CDR3, the DNA is TGTGCCAGCAGCCAACAGGGGGGCTATGGCTACACCTTC.

This clone appeared a few times. This chain joins TRBV15 and TRBJ2-3, with D possibly matching TRBD2 (6 bases). The CDR3 is 15 amino acids. Germline V gives CDR1 LNHNV, CDR2 YYDKDF (reference sequence). The V and J ends lost 3 bases and 2 bases respectively, with 12 bases between them. DNA of the CDR3: TGTGCCACCAGCAGCCCGGAGGGCCACACAGATACGCAGTATTTT. Residues: CATSSPEGHTDTQYF.

The J gene is TRBJ1-2, the V gene TRBV7-2; a weak D match, TRBD1 (5 bases). This CDR3 has 13 residues. Germline lookup yields CDR1 SGHTA and CDR2 FQGNSA. V was pared by 3 bases and J by 4 bases, with 9 bases between. CDR3 coding DNA: TGTGCCAGCAGCTTTTACGGGGGCTATGGCTACACCTTC. Translation: CASSFYGGYGYTF.

The chain joins TRBV9 to TRBJ2-7; D is possibly TRBD2 (6 bases). V was trimmed by 2 bases and J by 6 bases, leaving 12 bases between them. The germline CDR1 and CDR2 sequences are SGDLS and YYNGEE. The CDR3 contains 13 residues. The CDR3 DNA follows: TGTGCCAGCAGCGTCGTAGGAGGGAGCGAGCAGTACTTC. Its protein is CASSVVGGSEQYF.

The gene calls are TRBV4-1 and TRBJ2-1; 12 bases align to TRBD2. Germline assignment: CDR1 MGHRA and CDR2 YSYEKL. The CDR3 contains 17 residues. The V and J ends lost 0 bases and 14 bases, in that order; junction bases with no gene match: 14. The CDR3 sequence: CASSQEGGASGRAVKFF. CDR3 DNA sequence: TGCGCCAGCAGCCAAGAAGGTGGGGCTAGCGGGAGGGCGGTTAAGTTCTTC.

The chain couples TRBV19 to TRBJ2-1, with D perhaps TRBD2 (5 bases). CDR3 length equals 13 residues. Deletions cut 1 base from V and 6 bases from J, with 7 bases between. The V gene's germline CDR1 is LNHDA and CDR2 SQIVND (reference sequence). The CDR3 sequence: CASSIGLANEQFF. CDR3 bases: TGTGCCAGTAGTATAGGGCTAGCCAATGAGCAGTTCTTC.

V gene TRBV2 combines with J gene TRBJ1-5, with 11 nucleotides matching TRBD1. The germline gives CDR1 SNHLY, CDR2 FYNNEI. The ends lost 7 bases at V and 6 bases at J; junction bases unmatched: 11. The CDR3 spans 16 residues. CDR3 amino acids: CASTGAWTGGLQPQHF. CDR3 DNA sequence: TGTGCCAGCACTGGCGCTTGGACAGGGGGCCTTCAGCCCCAGCATTTT.

This sequence joins TRBV29-1 and TRBJ1-1; possible D gene TRBD1, 6 bases. Germline V gives CDR1 SQVTM, CDR2 ANQGSEA. Between the trimmed V and J ends, which lost 4 bases and 8 bases, there was a span of 17 bases. This CDR3 has 13 amino acids. CDR3 protein: CSVVRDKGTEAFF. The CDR3 nucleotides read TGCAGCGTTGTAAGGGACAAGGGGACCGAAGCTTTCTTT.

The genes are TRBV5-1 and TRBJ1-2; D uncertain. In germline, CDR1 is SGHRS, CDR2 YFSETQ. V shed 5 bases and J shed 2 bases, with 13 bases lying between them. The CDR3 extends over 14 amino acids. In nucleotides, the CDR3 is TGCGCCAGCAGTGGAGGCCAACCCAACTATGGCTACACCTTC. Translated: CASSGGQPNYGYTF.

The chain has TRBV5-4 and TRBJ1-6; 8 nucleotides match TRBD1. Germline CDR1 is SGHNT and CDR2 is YYREEE (reference sequence). CDR3 length: 17 amino acids. Unmatched junction bases numbered 10, after V lost 4 bases and J lost 4 bases. The CDR3: CASSLGQGLPYNSPLHF. Written as DNA, the CDR3 is TGTGCCAGCAGCCTTGGACAGGGACTTCCTTATAATTCACCCCTCCACTTT.

The CDR3 sequence is CASSSTRDFVLNTEAFF. The CDR3 DNA is TGTGCCAGCAGCTCTACAAGGGACTTTGTCTTGAACACTGAAGCTTTCTTT. The rearrangement links TRBV11-2 to TRBJ1-1, with D perhaps TRBD1 (5 bases). The CDR3 has 17 residues. Germline CDR1 SGHAT, CDR2 FQNNGV. Between the trimmed V and J ends, which lost 4 bases and 0 bases, there was a span of 18 bases.

The J gene is TRBJ2-1, the V gene TRBV5-4; TRBD2 agrees at 14 bases. The CDR3 loop spans 16 amino acids. Trimming removed 0 bases from V and 7 bases from J; junction bases left unmatched: 3. The germline gives CDR1 SGHNT, CDR2 YYREEE (reference sequence). The chain's CDR3 is CASSLVGTSGRNEQFF. CDR3 sequence (DNA): TGTGCCAGCAGCTTGGTGGGGACTAGCGGGAGAAATGAGCAGTTCTTC. Filled out from reference TRBV5-4 and TRBJ2-1, the complete variable domain reads ETGVTQSPTHLIKTRGQQVTLRCSSQSGHNTVSWYQQALGQGPQFIFQYYREEENGRGNFPPRFSGLQFPNYSSELNVNALELDDSALYLCASSLVGTSGRNEQFFGPGTRLTVL.

This clone came up a few times. The rearrangement joins TRBV6-1 to TRBJ1-2; D is undetermined. CDR1 is MNHNS, CDR2 SASEGT, per germline. The CDR3 loop spans 14 amino acids. Trimming shortened V by 1 base and J by 2 bases, and 8 bases separated the two germline ends. This CDR3 reads CASSEDYGNYGYTF. CDR3 in DNA: TGTGCCAGCAGTGAAGACTACGGCAACTATGGCTACACCTTC.

CDR3 sequence (DNA): TGTGCCAGCAGTGGACAGGGCTCTGGAAACACCATATATTTT. Its translation: CASSGQGSGNTIYF. The chain links TRBV2 to TRBJ1-3, with 7 positions matching TRBD1. Trimming took 4 bases from V and 0 from J; bases not matched to a gene: 0. CDR3 length: 14 amino acids. Germline CDR1 reads SNHLY; CDR2 reads FYNNEI.

This chain connects TRBV19 to TRBJ2-7; maybe TRBD2 (6 bases). The CDR3 is 13 amino acids. V lost 6 bases and J lost 2, with 11 bases in between. In germline, CDR1 is LNHDA, CDR2 SQIVND (reference sequence). CDR3 DNA sequence: TGTGCCAGTAGCCGGGAGCGTACCTACGAGCAGTACTTC. This codes for CASSRERTYEQYF.

CDR3 DNA sequence: TGTGCCAGCTCAAATCAGGGGGGAGACACTGAAGCTTTCTTT. Its translation is CASSNQGGDTEAFF. The rearrangement links TRBV18 to TRBJ1-1, with 7 bases that match TRBD1. The CDR3 is 14 residues long. Germline CDR1 reads KGHSH; CDR2 reads LQKENI. V shed 5 bases, J shed 3 bases, and the junction held 6 bases outside the gene matches.

V gene TRBV18 combines with J gene TRBJ2-7, with TRBD1 matching over 10 bases. Germline V gene data show CDR1 as KGHSH and CDR2 as LQKENI. The CDR3 has 14 residues. The J segment lost 3 bases and the V segment lost 6 bases, leaving 5 bases of the junction unmatched. The CDR3 coding sequence is TGTGCCAGCTCCACCGGGACAGGGGTCTACGAGCAGTACTTC. This translates into CASSTGTGVYEQYF. The full variable domain, its missing parts supplied by reference TRBV18 and TRBJ2-7, is NAGVMQNPRHLVRRRGQEARLRCSPMKGHSHVYWYRQLPEEGLKFMVYLQKENIIDESGMPKERFSAEFPKEGPSILRIQQVVRGDSAAYFCASSTGTGVYEQYFGPGTRLTVT.

This clone showed up just a few times. The chain carries TRBV5-1 and TRBJ1-4, with D possibly matching TRBD1 (5 bases). V dropped 3 bases and J dropped 1 base, with 10 bases sitting between them. CDR3 length: 15 residues. CDR1 is SGHRS, CDR2 YFSETQ, per germline. CDR3 sequence: CASSSDTGTNEKLFF. The CDR3, as DNA: TGCGCCAGCAGCTCGGACACGGGAACTAATGAAAAACTGTTTTTT.

V gene TRBV10-3 combines with J gene TRBJ1-2; 7 nucleotides agree with TRBD1. J was trimmed by 3 bases and V by 3 bases; bases with no gene match: 4. CDR1 ENHRY and CDR2 SYGVKD come from the germline V gene. This CDR3 is built from 14 residues. The CDR3 nucleotides read TGTGCCATCAGTGATGGACAGGCCCACTATGGCTACACCTTC. Protein product: CAISDGQAHYGYTF.

The rearrangement links TRBV6-4 to TRBJ1-1; D possibly corresponds to TRBD1 (5 bases). Trimming pared 3 bases from V and 1 base from J, leaving 9 bases between. CDR1 and CDR2 from the germline V gene are MRHNA and SNTAGT. This CDR3 is built from 14 residues. CDR3 amino acids: CASSETGTNTEAFF. CDR3 sequence (DNA): TGTGCCAGCAGTGAAACAGGTACGAACACTGAAGCTTTCTTT.

A few counts support this clone. This chain links TRBV10-3 with TRBJ2-7; 7 bases agree with TRBD2. Germline V gives CDR1 ENHRY, CDR2 SYGVKD. With 0 bases clipped from V and 0 bases from J, the junction kept 2 bases outside the gene matches. CDR3 length: 15 residues. In DNA form, the CDR3 reads TGTGCCATCAGTGAGTCCCGGACTAGCTCCTACGAGCAGTACTTC. This sequence encodes CAISESRTSSYEQYF.

This clone was observed a few times. The chain combines TRBV7-3 with TRBJ2-1, with 11 bases identical to TRBD2. V gave up 5 bases and J gave up 5 bases; unmatched junction bases: 8. Germline V CDR1 and CDR2: SGHTA, FQGTGA. The CDR3 is 16 amino acids. CDR3: CASSLPGTSGHNEQFF. The CDR3 DNA is TGTGCCAGCAGCCTACCCGGGACTAGCGGACACAATGAGCAGTTCTTC. Supplemented by reference TRBV7-3 and TRBJ2-1, the full variable domain reads GAGVSQTPSNKVTEKGKYVELRCDPISGHTALYWYRQSLGQGPEFLIYFQGTGAADDSGLPNDRFFAVRPEGSVSTLKIQRTERGDSAVYLCASSLPGTSGHNEQFFGPGTRLTVL.

The chain employs TRBV15 and TRBJ2-1; the D is unclear. Trimming removed 3 bases from V and 3 bases from J, with 15 bases in between. This CDR3 spans 16 amino acids. The germline gives CDR1 LNHNV, CDR2 YYDKDF (reference sequence). The CDR3 nucleotides read TGTGCCACCAGCAGCATTAAGACTCAAAACTACAATGAGCAGTTCTTC. Amino acid sequence: CATSSIKTQNYNEQFF. Based on the CDR3 plus reference TRBV15 and TRBJ2-1, the full variable domain is DAMVIQNPRYQVTQFGKPVTLSCSQTLNHNVMYWYQQKSSQAPKLLFHYYDKDFNNEADTPDNFQSRRPNTSFCFLDIRSPGLGDTAMYLCATSSIKTQNYNEQFFGPGTRLTVL.

This clone was picked up a small number of times. V gene TRBV5-4 combines with J gene TRBJ2-2; unclear D gene. The V gene's germline CDR1 is SGHNT and CDR2 YYREEE (reference sequence). There are 14 residues in the CDR3. V gave up 3 bases and J gave up 6 bases, with 12 bases separating them. The CDR3 spells CASSYLHLAGELFF. The CDR3 coding sequence is TGTGCCAGCAGCTACCTCCACTTGGCCGGGGAGCTGTTTTTT. The full variable domain, completed using reference TRBV5-4 and TRBJ2-2, is ETGVTQSPTHLIKTRGQQVTLRCSSQSGHNTVSWYQQALGQGPQFIFQYYREEENGRGNFPPRFSGLQFPNYSSELNVNALELDDSALYLCASSYLHLAGELFFGEGSRLTVL.

The chain carries TRBV5-1 and TRBJ2-2; possibly TRBD1 for D (5 bases). The CDR3 extends over 13 amino acids. Per germline, CDR1 SGHRS and CDR2 YFSETQ. V lost 3 bases and J lost 6, with 9 bases in between. This chain's CDR3 is CASSYQGSGELFF. CDR3 nucleotides: TGCGCCAGCAGCTACCAGGGTTCCGGGGAGCTGTTTTTT.

The chain is built from TRBV4-1 and TRBJ1-2; D remains unclear. CDR1 MGHRA and CDR2 YSYEKL come from the germline V gene. This CDR3 comprises 16 residues. The germline V and J ends were trimmed by 3 bases and 4 bases, with 18 bases remaining between them. The CDR3 coding sequence is TGCGCCAGCAGCCAGTTAAACGGCGGCGCGGGCTATGGCTACACCTTC. The encoded protein is CASSQLNGGAGYGYTF.

The rearrangement joins TRBV7-9 to TRBJ1-2; possible D gene TRBD1, 6 bases. The CDR3 is 13 residues long. Germline CDR1 is SEHNR and CDR2 is FQNEAQ (reference sequence). V was shortened by 4 bases and J by 3 bases, with 9 bases between the two germline ends. The CDR3 bases are TGTGCCAGCAGCTCCAGGGGAGACTATGGCTACACCTTC. It encodes CASSSRGDYGYTF.

The CDR3 reads CASSLGYSLNQPQHF. DNA of the CDR3: TGTGCCAGCAGCTTAGGTTACAGTCTCAATCAGCCCCAGCATTTT. The chain is built from TRBV7-2 and TRBJ1-5; D remains ambiguous. Trimming left V 1 base short and J 3 bases short, with 10 bases between. Per germline, CDR1 SGHTA and CDR2 FQGNSA. CDR3 length equals 15 residues.

This chain uses TRBV1 with TRBJ1-3. TRBV1 is reported as a pseudogene. The CDR3 spans 19 residues. CDR3 region: CTSSQDSPGPAGCGNTIYF. The CDR3 DNA is TGCACCAGCAGCCAAGATTCCCCCGGTCCAGCGGGATGTGGAAACACCATATATTTT.